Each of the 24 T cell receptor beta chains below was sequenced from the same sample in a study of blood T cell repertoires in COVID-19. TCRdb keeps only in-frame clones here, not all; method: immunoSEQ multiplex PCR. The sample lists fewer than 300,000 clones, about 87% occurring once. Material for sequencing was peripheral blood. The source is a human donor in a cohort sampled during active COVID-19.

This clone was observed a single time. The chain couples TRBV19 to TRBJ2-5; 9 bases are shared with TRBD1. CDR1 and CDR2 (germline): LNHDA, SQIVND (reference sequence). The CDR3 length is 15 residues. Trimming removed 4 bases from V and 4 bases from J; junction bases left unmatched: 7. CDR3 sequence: CASSKNRGRGETQYF. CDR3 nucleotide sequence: TGTGCCAGTAGTAAGAACAGGGGGCGGGGAGAGACCCAGTACTTC.

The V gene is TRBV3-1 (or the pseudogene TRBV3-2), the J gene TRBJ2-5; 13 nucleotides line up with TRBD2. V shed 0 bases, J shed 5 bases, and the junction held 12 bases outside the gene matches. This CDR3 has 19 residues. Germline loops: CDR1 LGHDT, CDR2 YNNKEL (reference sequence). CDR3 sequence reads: CASSQETSGRAIGLETQYF. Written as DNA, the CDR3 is TGTGCCAGCAGCCAAGAAACTAGCGGGAGGGCCATCGGACTTGAGACCCAGTACTTC.

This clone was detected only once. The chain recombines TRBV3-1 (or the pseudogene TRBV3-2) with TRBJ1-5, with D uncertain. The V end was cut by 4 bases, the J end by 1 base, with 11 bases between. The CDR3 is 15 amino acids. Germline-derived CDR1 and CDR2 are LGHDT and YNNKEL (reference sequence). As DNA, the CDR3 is TGTGCCAGCAGCCGTCTCTGGCAGAGCAATCAGCCCCAGCATTTT. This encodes CASSRLWQSNQPQHF.

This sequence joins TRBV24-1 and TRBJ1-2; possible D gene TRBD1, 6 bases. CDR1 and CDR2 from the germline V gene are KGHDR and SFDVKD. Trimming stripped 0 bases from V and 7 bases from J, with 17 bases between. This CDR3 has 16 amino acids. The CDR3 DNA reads TGTGCCACCAGTGATTTGCGATACAGGGCAAGTATTGGCTACACCTTC. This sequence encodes CATSDLRYRASIGYTF.

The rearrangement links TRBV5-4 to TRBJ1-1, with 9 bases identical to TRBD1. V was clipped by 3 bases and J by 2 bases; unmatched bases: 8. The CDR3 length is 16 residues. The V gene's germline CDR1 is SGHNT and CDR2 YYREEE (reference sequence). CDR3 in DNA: TGTGCCAGCAGCTATGGACAGGGGCGGTTAAACACTGAAGCTTTCTTT. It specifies CASSYGQGRLNTEAFF.

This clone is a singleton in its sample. In nucleotides, the CDR3 is TGTGCCAGCAGCCATAGCGAGCGGGGGGGCCGGGAGAATGAGCAGTTCTTC. Translated, it gives CASSHSERGGRENEQFF. The chain uses TRBV7-2 and TRBJ2-1, with TRBD2 matching 10 bases. CDR3 size: 17 residues. J was trimmed by 7 bases and V by 5 bases; bases with no gene match: 14. Germline V gene lookup returns CDR1 SGHTA and CDR2 FQGNSA.

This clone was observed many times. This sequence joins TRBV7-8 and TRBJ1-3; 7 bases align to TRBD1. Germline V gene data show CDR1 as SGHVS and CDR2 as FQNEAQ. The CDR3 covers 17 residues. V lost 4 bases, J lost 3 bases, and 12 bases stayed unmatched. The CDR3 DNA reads TGTGCCAGCAGCTGGCCCGAGGGGGCACCAGGTGGAAACACCATATATTTT. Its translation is CASSWPEGAPGGNTIYF.

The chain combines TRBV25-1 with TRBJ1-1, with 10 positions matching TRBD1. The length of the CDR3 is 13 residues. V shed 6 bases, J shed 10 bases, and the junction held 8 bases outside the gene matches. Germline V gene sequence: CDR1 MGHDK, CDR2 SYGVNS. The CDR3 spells CASSRQGARGAFF. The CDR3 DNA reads TGTGCCAGCAGCCGACAGGGGGCCAGGGGAGCTTTCTTT.

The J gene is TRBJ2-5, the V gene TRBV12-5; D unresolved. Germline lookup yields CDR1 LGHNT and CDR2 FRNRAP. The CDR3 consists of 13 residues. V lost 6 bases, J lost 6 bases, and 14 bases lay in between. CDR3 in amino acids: CASGNLGFQTQYF. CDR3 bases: TGTGCTAGTGGAAACCTAGGTTTCCAGACCCAGTACTTC.

The CDR3 reads CASSLLAGGVETQYF. CDR3 in DNA: TGTGCCAGCAGTCTACTAGCGGGAGGGGTAGAGACCCAGTACTTC. This chain links TRBV27 with TRBJ2-5; 13 nucleotides line up with TRBD2. The CDR3 totals 15 residues. Per the germline V gene, CDR1 is MNHEY and CDR2 is SMNVEV (reference sequence). With 5 bases clipped from V and 4 bases from J, the junction kept 4 bases outside the gene matches.

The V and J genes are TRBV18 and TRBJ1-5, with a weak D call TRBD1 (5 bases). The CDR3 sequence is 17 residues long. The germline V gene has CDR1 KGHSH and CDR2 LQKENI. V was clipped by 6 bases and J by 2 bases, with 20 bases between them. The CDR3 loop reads CASSPPGGSVGNQPQHF. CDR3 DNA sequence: TGTGCCAGCTCGCCCCCGGGGGGATCGGTTGGCAATCAGCCCCAGCATTTT.

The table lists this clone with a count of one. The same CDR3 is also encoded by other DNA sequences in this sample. DNA for the CDR3: TGTGCCAGTAGTACAACCGGGACTAGCGGGGGAGAGACCCAGTACTTC. It encodes CASSTTGTSGGETQYF. This chain connects TRBV19 to TRBJ2-5; TRBD2 matches at 14 bases. Germline lookup yields CDR1 LNHDA and CDR2 SQIVND (reference sequence). This CDR3 contains 16 residues. Losses at the gene ends were 4 bases for V and 4 bases for J; bases not matched to a gene: 5.

CDR3 nucleotide sequence: TGTGCCAGCAGCTTGGGGGCAACAGGGGCCGACACCGGGGAGCTGTTTTTT. This encodes CASSLGATGADTGELFF. The V and J genes are TRBV5-5 and TRBJ2-2, with 7 nucleotides matching TRBD1. Germline-derived CDR1 and CDR2 are SGHKS and YYEKEE (reference sequence). With V trimmed by 0 bases and J by 3 bases, 8 bases remained unmatched. This CDR3 spans 17 amino acids.

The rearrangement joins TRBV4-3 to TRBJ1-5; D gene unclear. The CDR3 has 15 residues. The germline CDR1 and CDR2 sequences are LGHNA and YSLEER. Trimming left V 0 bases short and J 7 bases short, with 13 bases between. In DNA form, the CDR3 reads TGCGCCAGCAGCCAAGATGGCTACAGCCGCCAGCCCCAGCATTTT. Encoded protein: CASSQDGYSRQPQHF.

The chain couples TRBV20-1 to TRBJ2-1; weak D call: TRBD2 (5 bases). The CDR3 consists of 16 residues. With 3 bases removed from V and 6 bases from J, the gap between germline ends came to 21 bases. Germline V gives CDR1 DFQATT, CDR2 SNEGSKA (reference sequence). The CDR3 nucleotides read TGCAGTGCTAGTGTACTGCTAGCCGGGGTCTTCAATGAGCAGTTCTTC. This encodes CSASVLLAGVFNEQFF.

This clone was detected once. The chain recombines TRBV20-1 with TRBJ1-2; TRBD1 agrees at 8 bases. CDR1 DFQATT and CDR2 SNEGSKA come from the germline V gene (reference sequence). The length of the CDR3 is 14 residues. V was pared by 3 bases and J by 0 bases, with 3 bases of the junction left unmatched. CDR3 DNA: TGCAGTGCTAGTGACAGGGGAACTAACTATGGCTACACCTTC. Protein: CSASDRGTNYGYTF.

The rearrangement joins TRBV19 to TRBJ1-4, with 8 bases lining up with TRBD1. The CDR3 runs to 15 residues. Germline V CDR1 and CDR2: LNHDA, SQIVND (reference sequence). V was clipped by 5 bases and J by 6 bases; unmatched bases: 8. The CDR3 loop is CASSPADRGYEKLFF. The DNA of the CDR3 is TGTGCCAGTAGTCCCGCCGACAGGGGTTATGAAAAACTGTTTTTT.

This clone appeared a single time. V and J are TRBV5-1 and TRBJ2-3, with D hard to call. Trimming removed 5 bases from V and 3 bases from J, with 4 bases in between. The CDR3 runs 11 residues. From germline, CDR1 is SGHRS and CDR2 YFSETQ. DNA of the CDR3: TGCGCCAGCAGGTCAACAGATACGCAGTATTTT. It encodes CASRSTDTQYF. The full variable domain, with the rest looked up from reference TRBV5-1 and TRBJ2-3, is KAGVTQTPRYLIKTRGQQVTLSCSPISGHRSVSWYQQTPGQGLQFLFEYFSETQRNKGNFPGRFSGRQFSNSRSEMNVSTLELGDSALYLCASRSTDTQYFGPGTRLTVL.

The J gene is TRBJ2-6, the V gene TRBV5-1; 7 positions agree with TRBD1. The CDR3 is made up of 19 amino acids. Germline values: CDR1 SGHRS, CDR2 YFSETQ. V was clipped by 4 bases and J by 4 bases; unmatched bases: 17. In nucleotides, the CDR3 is TGCGCCAGCAGCCCTGGCCGACAGGGCCGAGTAGGAGGGGCCAACGTCCTGACTTTC. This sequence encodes CASSPGRQGRVGGANVLTF.

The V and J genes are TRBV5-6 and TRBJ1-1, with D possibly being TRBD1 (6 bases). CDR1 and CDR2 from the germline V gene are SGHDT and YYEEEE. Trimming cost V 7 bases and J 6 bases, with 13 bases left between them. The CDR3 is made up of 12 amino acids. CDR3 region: CASSQAGAEAFF. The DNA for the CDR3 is TGTGCCAGCTCGCAAGCAGGGGCTGAAGCTTTCTTT.

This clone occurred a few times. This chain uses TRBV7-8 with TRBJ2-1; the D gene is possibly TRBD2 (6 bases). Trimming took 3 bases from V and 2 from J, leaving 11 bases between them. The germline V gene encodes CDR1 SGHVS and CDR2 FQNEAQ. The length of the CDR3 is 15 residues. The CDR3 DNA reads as TGTGCCAGCAGCTTTATGCTAGCGACCTACAATGAGCAGTTCTTC. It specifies CASSFMLATYNEQFF.

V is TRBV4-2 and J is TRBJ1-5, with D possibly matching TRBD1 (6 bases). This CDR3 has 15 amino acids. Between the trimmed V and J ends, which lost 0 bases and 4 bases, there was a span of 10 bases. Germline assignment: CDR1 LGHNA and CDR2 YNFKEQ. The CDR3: CASSQEQGLNQPQHF. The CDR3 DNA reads TGTGCCAGCAGCCAAGAACAGGGCCTAAATCAGCCCCAGCATTTT.

The CDR3 nucleotides are TGCAGCGTTCGAGGGACTAACTATGGCTACACCTTC. Its protein is CSVRGTNYGYTF. The chain joins TRBV29-1 to TRBJ1-2; D not certain. The V gene's germline CDR1 is SQVTM and CDR2 ANQGSEA. V dropped 5 bases and J dropped 0 bases, with 7 bases sitting between them. The CDR3 covers 12 residues. Variable domain in full (rest from reference TRBV29-1 and TRBJ1-2): SAVISQKPSRDICQRGTSLTIQCQVDSQVTMMFWYRQQPGQSLTLIATANQGSEATYESGFVIDKFPISRPNLTFSTLTVSNMSPEDSSIYLCSVRGTNYGYTFGSGTRLTVV.

Here the CDR3 reads CASSIVAGGGGEQFF. The CDR3 nucleotides are TGTGCCAGTAGTATCGTGGCGGGAGGTGGCGGTGAGCAGTTCTTC. This rearrangement joins TRBV19 to TRBJ2-1; TRBD2 aligns across 8 bases. Per germline, CDR1 LNHDA and CDR2 SQIVND (reference sequence). With V trimmed by 3 bases and J by 9 bases, 10 bases remained unmatched. The CDR3 is made up of 15 amino acids.